This TCR beta chain is drawn from a study of naive and memory T cell subsets. The SP2 primer and nested alpha and beta constant region primers amplified ligated cDNA in four rounds. For blood and skin samples, reverse transcription used TCR alpha and beta constant primers. Using its own MiXCR run on the 5' RACE reads, TCRdb lists one record per CDR3 protein. Of some 60,000 distinct CDR3 sequences in the sample, approximately 8% were seen once. Trimming removed 2 bases from V and 0 bases from J; junction bases left unmatched: 5. Germline CDR1 reads MNHNY; CDR2 reads SVGAGI (reference sequence). The CDR3 extends over 16 amino acids. An oligonucleotide containing a UMI was ligated to the 3' end of TCR cDNA. Whole-blood samples were over 2 ml of peripheral blood from healthy adult volunteers.

This TCR derives from a female donor in good health. This chain links TRBV6-6 with TRBJ2-7; 9 bases agree with TRBD2. This chain's CDR3 is CASSYLPSGASYEQYF. Here the CDR3 DNA reads TGTGCCAGCAGTTACCTGCCTAGCGGGGCCTCCTACGAGCAGTACTTC.